This is a list of T cell receptor beta chains from one sample in a study of blood T cells in healthy people across ages. TCRdb re-called the 5' RACE reads with MiXCR, one entry per CDR3 protein. The sample has about 1.8 million distinct CDR3 sequences, roughly 49% seen once. Input material: blood. All receptors come from a woman aged 40 to 55 in good health. Both conserved end residues are part of each CDR3. D genes are given only for firm matches. Size is stated for part of the rows, as once, few or many counts, or as a class when the clone is expanded.

v_call	j_call	clone_size	d_call	cdr3_aa	cdr3_nt
TRBV19	TRBJ2-7	few	TRBD2	CASRASGGTYEQYF	TGTGCCAGTAGGGCGAGCGGGGGTACGTACGAGCAGTACTTC
TRBV12-3/TRBV12-4	TRBJ1-2	.	TRBD1	CASSTQGRGSYGYTF	TGTGCCAGCAGTACACAGGGGAGGGGAAGCTATGGCTACACCTTC
TRBV3-1	TRBJ2-7	.	.	CASSRDDRTLTYEQYF	TGTGCCAGCAGTCGAGACGACAGGACGCTAACCTACGAGCAGTACTTC
TRBV20-1	TRBJ2-5	.	.	CSARGSTNFGTQYF	TGCAGTGCTAGGGGTTCGACTAATTTCGGGACCCAGTACTTC
TRBV6-5	TRBJ2-5	.	.	CASSYSGLSQETQYF	TGTGCCAGCAGTTACTCGGGTCTCTCCCAAGAGACCCAGTACTTC
TRBV4-2	TRBJ1-1	.	.	CASSQDRDRYGTAFF	TGTGCCAGCAGCCAAGACCGTGACAGGTACGGTACAGCTTTCTTT
TRBV6-2/TRBV6-3	TRBJ2-1	.	TRBD2	CASSPTSGRVNEQFF	TGTGCCAGCAGTCCTACTAGCGGGCGGGTCAATGAGCAGTTCTTC
TRBV6-2/TRBV6-3	TRBJ2-1	many	.	CASSYGGSYNEQFF	TGTGCCAGCAGTTACGGTGGGTCCTACAATGAGCAGTTCTTC
TRBV20-1	TRBJ2-1	.	TRBD2	CSARGMTSGGYNEQFF	TGCAGTGCTAGAGGAATGACTAGCGGGGGGTACAATGAGCAGTTCTTC
TRBV29-1	TRBJ1-2	.	.	CSVGPGSNYGYTF	TGCAGCGTTGGTCCCGGCTCTAACTATGGCTACACCTTC
TRBV27	TRBJ1-2	.	.	CASSFSTGETNYGYTF	TGTGCCAGCAGTTTCTCGACAGGCGAGACTAACTATGGCTACACCTTC
TRBV12-3/TRBV12-4	TRBJ1-2	.	.	CASVGRITNYGYTF	TGTGCCAGTGTCGGGCGGATTACTAACTATGGCTACACCTTC
TRBV5-6	TRBJ2-7	.	TRBD2	CASSPWTGGAYNEQYF	TGTGCCAGCAGCCCGTGGACCGGGGGGGCTTACAATGAGCAGTACTTC
TRBV20-1	TRBJ2-7	.	.	CSARDLEGVGEQYF	TGCAGTGCTAGAGACTTAGAGGGGGTTGGCGAGCAGTACTTC
TRBV6-1	TRBJ2-3	.	.	CASSPGSHPRTDTQYF	TGTGCCAGCAGCCCGGGGTCCCACCCTCGGACAGATACGCAGTATTTT
TRBV27	TRBJ2-5	.	TRBD2	CASSRTGTSGGPLKTQYF	TGTGCCAGCAGCAGAACCGGGACTAGCGGGGGCCCTCTAAAGACCCAGTACTTC
TRBV6-4	TRBJ2-7	.	.	CAISTRTPTYEQYF	TGTGCCATCTCGACTAGAACGCCAACCTACGAGCAGTACTTC
TRBV15	TRBJ2-3	.	TRBD1	CATSSTPGQRSSSTDTQYF	TGTGCCACCAGCAGTACCCCGGGACAGAGATCTTCTAGCACAGATACGCAGTATTTT
TRBV12-3/TRBV12-4	TRBJ2-1	.	.	CASSFSSGKDSYNEQFF	TGTGCCAGCAGTTTCTCGTCTGGGAAAGACTCCTACAATGAGCAGTTCTTC
TRBV20-1	TRBJ1-2	few	TRBD1	CSGWGQAPNYGYTF	TGCAGTGGATGGGGACAGGCTCCTAACTATGGCTACACCTTC
TRBV29-1	TRBJ1-2	few	.	CAVLPQGNYGYTF	TGCGCAGTTCTCCCCCAGGGAAACTATGGCTACACCTTC
TRBV7-2	TRBJ1-2	.	.	CASSLAKPQYGYTF	TGTGCCAGCAGCTTAGCCAAGCCACAGTATGGCTACACCTTC
TRBV7-2	TRBJ2-3	.	.	CASSLGLPTQYF	TGTGCCAGCAGCTTAGGCCTTCCTACGCAGTATTTT
TRBV7-9	TRBJ2-1	few	.	CASSFSYSNNEQFF	TGTGCCAGCAGCTTTTCCTACTCGAACAATGAGCAGTTCTTC
TRBV5-1	TRBJ2-2	.	TRBD2	CASSLAPSGGENTGELFF	TGCGCCAGCAGCTTGGCCCCTAGCGGGGGGGAGAACACCGGGGAGCTGTTTTTT
TRBV10-3	TRBJ1-5	.	.	CAISTPEEPQHF	TGTGCCATTTCGACCCCTGAAGAGCCCCAGCATTTT
TRBV27	TRBJ2-3	few	.	CASSSRFGKGGGTQYF	TGTGCCAGCAGTTCGCGGTTTGGAAAGGGAGGAGGTACGCAGTATTTT
TRBV6-2/TRBV6-3	TRBJ1-2	.	.	CASRNRQYGYTF	TGTGCCAGCAGAAACAGACAGTATGGCTACACCTTC
TRBV6-6	TRBJ2-1	few	TRBD2	CASSYSRGENNEQFF	TGTGCCAGCAGTTACTCCCGGGGGGAGAACAATGAGCAGTTCTTC
TRBV6-2/TRBV6-3	TRBJ2-3	once	.	CASSYSLAAGPTDTQYF	TGTGCCAGCAGTTACTCATTAGCGGCGGGGCCCACAGATACGCAGTATTTT
TRBV15	TRBJ2-1	.	.	CATSRDMRGFLYEQFF	TGTGCCACCAGCAGAGATATGAGGGGGTTTCTTTATGAGCAGTTCTTC
TRBV4-3	TRBJ2-3	.	.	CASSQEGASRADTQYF	TGCGCCAGCAGCCAAGAAGGGGCTAGCAGGGCAGATACGCAGTATTTT
TRBV20-1	TRBJ2-3	few	TRBD2	CSARDLGLAGSIASTDTQYF	TGCAGTGCTAGAGATCTGGGACTAGCGGGGTCAATAGCTAGCACAGATACGCAGTATTTT
TRBV7-2	TRBJ2-7	.	TRBD2	CASSFLTSGYDEQYF	TGTGCCAGCAGCTTCCTAACTAGCGGCTACGATGAGCAGTACTTC
TRBV9	TRBJ1-2	few	.	CASSEGGSDYGYTF	TGTGCCAGCAGCGAGGGGGGGTCCGACTATGGCTACACCTTC
TRBV10-3	TRBJ1-5	.	TRBD1	CAIGQPGQGDQPQHF	TGTGCCATCGGTCAACCGGGACAGGGGGATCAGCCCCAGCATTTT
TRBV4-3	TRBJ2-3	.	.	CASSQLANTDTQYF	TGCGCCAGCAGCCAGCTCGCTAACACAGATACGCAGTATTTT
TRBV20-1	TRBJ2-1	.	.	CSAVGDSGTEGFYNEQFF	TGCAGTGCTGTTGGGGACTCAGGGACGGAGGGGTTTTACAATGAGCAGTTCTTC
TRBV4-2	TRBJ2-1	.	TRBD2	CASSQPSGGYNERFF	TGTGCCAGCAGCCAACCGAGCGGGGGATACAATGAGCGGTTCTTC
TRBV20-1	TRBJ1-5	.	TRBD1	CSARPGQGGVGNQPQHF	TGCAGTGCCAGACCGGGACAGGGGGGGGTGGGCAATCAGCCCCAGCATTTT
TRBV29-1	TRBJ2-2	.	.	CSAQGTAGANTGELFF	TGCAGCGCCCAAGGAACGGCGGGGGCCAACACCGGGGAGCTGTTTTTT
TRBV7-9	TRBJ2-5	once	TRBD2	CASSRATSGVAAQYF	TGTGCCAGCAGCCGAGCGACTAGCGGGGTGGCCGCGCAGTACTTC
TRBV27	TRBJ2-3	few	.	CASSYVLGKSDTQYF	TGTGCCAGCAGTTATGTTCTGGGAAAATCAGATACGCAGTATTTT
TRBV20-1	TRBJ1-2	.	TRBD1	CSARVDRGIGYTF	TGCAGTGCTAGAGTCGACAGGGGGATTGGCTACACCTTC
TRBV6-5	TRBJ2-7	few	TRBD1	CASSDDRGYSYEQYF	TGTGCCAGCAGCGATGACAGGGGTTACTCCTACGAGCAGTACTTC
TRBV20-1	TRBJ2-1	.	TRBD2	CSASGGTDEQFF	TGCAGTGCATCGGGGGGTACCGACGAGCAGTTCTTC
TRBV6-5	TRBJ1-2	few	TRBD1	CASSTQGRGNYGYTF	TGTGCCAGCAGTACACAGGGGAGGGGAAACTATGGCTACACCTTC
TRBV25-1	TRBJ1-2	few	.	CASTGLGVGYTF	TGTGCCAGCACGGGGTTGGGCGTTGGCTACACCTTC
TRBV15	TRBJ2-3	.	.	CATSHGMSDTQYF	TGTGCCACCAGCCACGGGATGTCAGATACGCAGTATTTT
TRBV3-1	TRBJ1-2	once	.	CASSQRESGYGHTF	TGTGCCAGCAGCCAGCGAGAATCAGGCTATGGCCACACCTTC
TRBV12-5	TRBJ2-3	.	.	CASGQASRGDTQYF	TGTGCTAGTGGCCAAGCATCCCGCGGAGATACGCAGTATTTT
TRBV9	TRBJ1-2	.	.	CASSAATAGYGYTF	TGTGCCAGCAGCGCCGCCACAGCTGGCTATGGCTACACCTTC
TRBV13	TRBJ2-7	few	TRBD2	CASSRGLAGGQEQYF	TGTGCCAGCAGCCGAGGACTAGCGGGGGGGCAGGAGCAGTACTTC
TRBV6-2/TRBV6-3	TRBJ1-1	.	TRBD1	CASSYSQGRQGLNTEAFF	TGTGCCAGCAGTTACTCGCAGGGAAGACAGGGATTGAACACTGAAGCTTTCTTT
TRBV5-5	TRBJ2-1	.	TRBD2	CASSLLPSGSYNEQFF	TGTGCCAGCTCCCTACTCCCTAGCGGATCCTACAATGAGCAGTTCTTC